This T cell receptor (beta chain) was profiled in a study of spatial heterogeneity in lung cancer (dated by TCRdb to about 2019). Looking at the study overall: Beta-chain transcripts were consistently detected in greater numbers than alpha-chain transcripts, which likely reflects a higher abundance of beta-chain transcripts. The study quantitatively compared TCR alpha and beta repertoires across multiple tumor regions, matched nontumor lung and blood in non-small cell lung cancer. In tumor regions, TCR transcript counts showed a strong correlation with a T cell transcriptional module score derived from matched bulk RNA-seq. Both alpha and beta chains were TCR-sequenced in approximately 200 tumor regions, approximately 68 matched nontumor lung samples and roughly 50 PBMC samples obtained at surgery. In the raw uncorrected reads, each unique combination of TCR and UMI appeared more than ten times on average. Nonsynonymous mutation counts, determined by whole-exome sequencing of tumor tissue, were related to features of the TCR repertoire.

In the germline V gene, CDR1 corresponds to SGHTA and CDR2 to FQGNSA. V is reduced by 1 base and J by 4 bases, leaving a spacing of 19 bases between them. Inclusive of the bounding cysteine and phenylalanine, the CDR3 is 17 residues long. Of all the DNA, just the CDR3 is kept, 51 bases in frame from base 1. This specimen's time point label, interpreted: sample taken at primary tumor resection. The donors were some 70 patients from the lung TRACERx cohort who had early-stage, untreated non-small cell lung cancer. Without any cell sorting, TCR sequencing was performed on whole RNA extracted either from tumor and nontumor lung tissue or from cryopreserved PBMC samples. Only patients with enough RNA available from two or more tumor regions were chosen for TCR sequencing. Before selection, tumor and adjacent nontumor lung specimens were reviewed by a lung pathologist. The investigation overall reported the following: TCR-seq coverage of tumor T cells was estimated to be only roughly 7% for alpha chains and 13% for beta chains. Counts of ubiquitous and regional expanded TCRs correlated with counts of ubiquitous and regional nonsynonymous mutations, respectively. Confirming at a functional level the hypothesis that regional TCRs recognize regional mutations was considered to require additional single-cell paired TCR alpha and beta sequencing. The tumor nonsynonymous mutation count correlated with the number of expanded intratumoral alpha and beta TCRs.

This clonotype has a count of ten or more. Which antigen it targets is not known. Base qualities are missing; no much larger clone stands one base away. The library was made by 5' RACE. Sequencing instrument: NextSeq 500. In the TCR library protocol, a unique molecular identifier was attached to each TCR cDNA molecule so that PCR and sequencing errors could be corrected. Per the original workflow: TCR identification, UMI-based error correction and CDR3 extraction were performed with Decombinator tools. Expanded TCRs were defined as those above a frequency of 2 per 1,000, corresponding to the top 1% of the tumor frequency distribution. Expanded tumor TCRs were classed as regional if statistically deemed absent (corrected P<0.05) from at least one tumor region, otherwise ubiquitous. Renyi diversity was computed with the R vegan package after each repertoire had been subsampled 100 times to 5,000 TCRs. To build CDR3 similarity networks, amino acid triplet string-kernel similarity was used, and CDR3s were connected when their pairwise similarity was above 0.82. In-frame beta chains were kept once TCRdb had trimmed the public reads at Q25 with fastp and called clones with MiXCR. Here each entry gathers all rows of one CDR3 protein and keeps the most common genes and DNA. Here the V and J calls rest on TCRdb's processing, not on the authors' analysis. The sample data list around 100,000 distinct CDR3 sequences, and around 4.8% of these were observed just once. The ten most abundant clones make up over 20% of the sample.

The source was lung tumor tissue, collected at surgery. The TCR comes from a male donor with early-stage non-small cell lung cancer. The chain couples TRBV7-2 to TRBJ1-1; a tentative D match to TRBD1 spans 6 bases. This receptor carries the CDR3 CASSLEGPDSWGTEAFF. The DNA reads as follows: TGTGCCAGCAGCTTAGAGGGACCGGACAGCTGGGGCACTGAAGCTTTCTTT.